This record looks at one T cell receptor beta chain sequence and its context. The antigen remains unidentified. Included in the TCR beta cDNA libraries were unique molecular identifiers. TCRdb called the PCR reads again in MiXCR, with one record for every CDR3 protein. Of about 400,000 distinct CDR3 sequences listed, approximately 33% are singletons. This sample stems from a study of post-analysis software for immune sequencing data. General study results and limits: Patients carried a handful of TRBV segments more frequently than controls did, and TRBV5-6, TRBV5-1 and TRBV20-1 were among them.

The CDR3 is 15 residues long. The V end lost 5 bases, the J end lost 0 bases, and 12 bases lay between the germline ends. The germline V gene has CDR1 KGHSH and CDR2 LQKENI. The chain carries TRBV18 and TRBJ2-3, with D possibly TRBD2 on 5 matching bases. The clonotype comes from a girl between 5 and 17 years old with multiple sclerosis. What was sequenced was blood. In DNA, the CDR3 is TGTGCCAGCTCAAAGGGAGTTCCTAGCACAGATACGCAGTATTTT. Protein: CASSKGVPSTDTQYF.